The rows below give T cell receptor beta chains drawn from one sample of a study of blood T cell repertoires in COVID-19. Libraries were prepared by immunoSEQ multiplex PCR; TCRdb keeps only in-frame clonotypes and omits some of them. The sample has 250,000 to 300,000 clones, around 86% seen once. The sample taken for sequencing was peripheral blood. These receptors all come from a woman aged 60 to 75 with active or convalescent COVID-19. Both conserved end residues are part of each CDR3. D genes are given only for firm matches. Clone sizes are given selectively: once, few, many, or a class where the clone is expanded.

v_call	d_call	j_call	clone_size	cdr3_nt	cdr3_aa
TRBV7-3	TRBD1	TRBJ1-2	-	TGTGCCAGCAGCTCGACAGGGGGTACCTATGGCTACACCTTC	CASSSTGGTYGYTF
TRBV9	TRBD2	TRBJ2-3	-	TGTGCCAGCATGAGCGGGGGCCCGGGCACAGATACGCAGTATTTT	CASMSGGPGTDTQYF
TRBV13	-	TRBJ2-7	-	TGTGCCAGCACTCGGGGGGCGATGCCCGAGCAGTACTTC	CASTRGAMPEQYF
TRBV7-2	TRBD1	TRBJ1-1	-	TGTGCCAGCAGCCAGGACAGGGCCAACGCTGAAGCTTTCTTT	CASSQDRANAEAFF
TRBV7-9	TRBD1	TRBJ2-7	once	TGTGCCAGCGGTGGCCGGGACAGGGTGATCGAGCAGTACTTC	CASGGRDRVIEQYF
TRBV19	-	TRBJ1-1	few	TGTGCCAGTAGTGATCCTACAGGGACTGAAGCTTTCTTT	CASSDPTGTEAFF
TRBV9	-	TRBJ2-5	-	TGTGCCAGCAGCATGGGACTGCGGGAGACCCAGTACTTC	CASSMGLRETQYF
TRBV10-1	TRBD1	TRBJ1-6	-	TGCGCCAGCACCAGAGCCGGGACAGGGGACCGGTCCTATAATTCACCCCTCCACTTT	CASTRAGTGDRSYNSPLHF
TRBV13	-	TRBJ2-7	-	TGTGCCAGCAGCTTAGGCCGGGCCTACGAGCAGTACTTC	CASSLGRAYEQYF
TRBV19	-	TRBJ2-1	-	TGTGCCAGTAGTCTCGTCCTTTCCTCCTACAATGAGCAGTTCTTC	CASSLVLSSYNEQFF
TRBV9	-	TRBJ1-5	-	TGTGCCAGCAGCGCCTTGGACAGACCACTCGGGGCCCAGCATTTT	CASSALDRPLGAQHF
TRBV25-1	TRBD1	TRBJ1-2	-	TGTGCCAGCAGTGACGCCCGAACAGGGGGCAGCTATGGCTACACCTTC	CASSDARTGGSYGYTF
TRBV5-6	-	TRBJ1-1	-	TGTGCCAGCAGCTTGCGGTTCCAGGGTGGGACTGAAGCTTTCTTT	CASSLRFQGGTEAFF
TRBV9	TRBD2	TRBJ2-1	few	TGTGCCAGCAGCCCTCGACAGGGACTAGCGGGGGCCTCACATGAGCAGTTCTTC	CASSPRQGLAGASHEQFF
TRBV19	-	TRBJ1-2	-	TGTGCCAGTAGTATACGGGAGGGAAGTTTAAACTATGGCTACACCTTC	CASSIREGSLNYGYTF
TRBV7-2	TRBD1	TRBJ2-7	once	TGTGCCAGCAGCTACGGACAGGGGGCCCACTACGAGCAGTACTTC	CASSYGQGAHYEQYF
TRBV19	-	TRBJ2-7	-	TGTGCCAGTAGTACGTTCGGGACTGACGAGCAGTACTTC	CASSTFGTDEQYF
TRBV19	TRBD1	TRBJ1-4	-	TGTGCCAGTAGGGACAGGGGAAGTGAAAAACTGTTTTTT	CASRDRGSEKLFF
TRBV27	-	TRBJ1-1	few	TGTGCCAGCAGCCCAGTGGGCTCTGAAGCTTTCTTT	CASSPVGSEAFF
TRBV6-4	-	TRBJ2-2	-	TGTGCCAGCAGCCAGGACTCGATCACCGGGGAGCTGTTTTTT	CASSQDSITGELFF
TRBV12-3/TRBV12-4	-	TRBJ1-1	once	TGTGCCAGCAGCCCAGGGACTGAAGCTTTCTTT	CASSPGTEAFF